This is a list of T cell receptor beta chains from one sample in a study of PD-L1 blockade in urothelial cancer. Here immunoSEQ multiplex PCR was the method, and the copy in TCRdb shows in-frame clones only, minus some. The sample yields under 150,000 clones, 75% to 90% seen once. This specimen consisted of PBMCs, obtained around atezolizumab (anti-PD-L1) treatment. The receptors originated from a man aged 60 to 75 with urothelial cancer. The conserved cysteine and the conserved F or W are not part of the CDR3 here. Fields, in order: J gene, V gene, CDR3 protein.

>TRBJ2-2|TRBV7-2
ASSFWAEGELF
>TRBJ2-7|TRBV15
ATSREVRDLPYEQY
>TRBJ2-2|TRBV19
ASSIVRLAGVAGELF
>TRBJ1-2|TRBV5-1
ASSLDRGNYGYT
>TRBJ2-3|TRBV29-1
SVGGTVWGTDTQY
>TRBJ1-6|TRBV7-8
ASSSQQGANSPLH
>TRBJ1-2|TRBV11-2
ASSLTENYGYT
>TRBJ1-5|TRBV7-9
ASSSGGGQPQH
>TRBJ1-4|TRBV28
ASRSGTVEKLF
>TRBJ2-5|TRBV4-2
ASSQGLQLETQY
>TRBJ2-6|TRBV5-1
ASSPLSGANVLT
>TRBJ2-1|TRBV5-1
ASSLLAAYNEQF
>TRBJ2-1|TRBV6-5
ASSLRGGSYNEQF
>TRBJ2-1|TRBV6-5
ASRKRQGANEQF
>TRBJ1-5|TRBV7-8
ASSLAGDSLSNQPQH
>TRBJ2-2|TRBV7-2
ASSVRQPGPVMTGELF
>TRBJ1-6|TRBV7-3
ASSQGGADNSPLH
>TRBJ1-1|TRBV19
ASSMGALNTEAF
>TRBJ1-2|TRBV6-5
ASSPRQGSRGYT
>TRBJ1-1|TRBV2
ASSTQQGADTEAF
>TRBJ2-5|TRBV28
ASTLPKGGAGETQY
>TRBJ2-1|TRBV28
ASSFTSGIYNEQF
>TRBJ1-3|TRBV11-2
ASSGGSHSGNTIY
>TRBJ1-4|TRBV7-9
ASRPLQGAREKLF
>TRBJ1-2|TRBV28
ASSVGGEYGYT
>TRBJ1-6|TRBV5-6
ASSLPGGWDNSPLH
>TRBJ2-3|TRBV6-1
ASSEGGTTYTQY
>TRBJ2-7|TRBV6-5
ASREQGAIHEQY
>TRBJ2-1|TRBV4-2
ASSQDLYSYNEQF
>TRBJ2-5|TRBV10-2
ASRWGGRETQY
>TRBJ2-1|TRBV30
AWSVLSGPTSEQF
>TRBJ2-7|TRBV28
ASSPDSTGNEQY
>TRBJ1-3|TRBV5-6
ASSLTGRSGNTIY
>TRBJ2-7|TRBV6-6
ASSYRGREDYEQY
>TRBJ2-5|TRBV6-5
ASSYQGVQETQY
>TRBJ2-7|TRBV7-6
ASSWGTSGRAGSEQY
>TRBJ2-3|TRBV7-2
ASSLAGTRDTQY
>TRBJ2-7|TRBV11-3
ASSSLLAGGPYEQY
>TRBJ1-5|TRBV2
ASSLATSNQPQH
>TRBJ1-5|TRBV28
ASSLSVGTLNQH
>TRBJ2-5|TRBV4-2
ASSQEGQGAQETQY
>TRBJ2-1|TRBV6-4
ASSSVQGDNEQF
>TRBJ2-3|TRBV27
ASSPRGGGAGTDTQY
>TRBJ2-1|TRBV7-2
ASSPQRDSYNEQF
>TRBJ2-7|TRBV18
ASSPLDSGGGNEQY
>TRBJ2-7|TRBV6-5
ASSYLGVAGSYEQY
>TRBJ2-7|TRBV29-1
SHSSGSYEQY
>TRBJ1-2|TRBV5-1
ASSGTYYGYT
>TRBJ1-4|TRBV11-3
ASSNTGEDEKLF
>TRBJ2-7|TRBV7-2
ASSSTVPYEQY
>TRBJ1-4|TRBV19
ASSPGTLTNEKLF
>TRBJ2-1|TRBV7-9
AREQGSEQF